Listed here are 7 T cell receptor beta chains from one sample, sequenced in a study of T cells after somatic rescue of genetic block. Produced via immunoSEQ multiplex PCR; TCRdb's table is partial and in-frame only. Here the sample spans tens of thousands of clones, approximately 96% being singletons. Sequencing input: peripheral blood mononuclear cells (PBMCs). The receptor set was obtained from a child younger than two.

The chain is built from TRBV2 and TRBJ2-2, with D uncertain. Germline CDR1 is SNHLY and CDR2 is FYNNEI. The CDR3 extends over 16 amino acids. V gave up 2 bases and J gave up 5 bases, with 15 bases separating them. The CDR3 DNA sequence: TGTGCCAGCAGTGAAAAGTACTCTGTGGGGACCGGGGAGCTGTTTTTT. Protein sequence: CASSEKYSVGTGELFF.

The chain employs TRBV2 and TRBJ2-3, with D uncertain. V gave up 3 bases and J gave up 4 bases, with 17 bases separating them. In germline, CDR1 is SNHLY, CDR2 FYNNEI. CDR3 length: 16 amino acids. The CDR3 spells CASSDLAVPAADTQYF. CDR3 sequence (DNA): TGTGCCAGCAGTGACTTGGCGGTCCCTGCGGCAGATACGCAGTATTTT.

This clone is a singleton in its sample. The chain joins TRBV28 to TRBJ1-3; a possible D gene is TRBD1 (5 bases). CDR1 is MDHEN, CDR2 SYDVKM, per germline. V lost 6 bases to trimming and J lost 0 bases, with 9 bases between them. The CDR3 loop spans 14 amino acids. The DNA for the CDR3 is TGTGCCAGCAGCCCCGACAGCTCTGGAAACACCATATATTTT. The encoded protein is CASSPDSSGNTIYF.

This chain joins TRBV6-5 and TRBJ1-2; perhaps TRBD1 as D (5 bases). This CDR3 contains 12 residues. Germline V CDR1 and CDR2: MNHEY, SVGAGI. The ends were cut back, 0 bases at V and 8 bases at J, with 7 bases in the middle. The CDR3 region is CASSYSGTGYTF. In nucleotides, the CDR3 is TGTGCCAGCAGTTACTCAGGGACGGGCTACACCTTC.

This clone was seen only once. Other DNA sequences within the sample encode an identical CDR3. This sequence joins TRBV4-1 and TRBJ2-3; D might be TRBD1 or TRBD2, each matching 5 bases. Germline CDR1 MGHRA, CDR2 YSYEKL. The CDR3 extends over 18 amino acids. V was shortened by 1 base and J by 1 base, with 18 bases between the two germline ends. The CDR3 here is CASSQAPGTYVRTDTQYF. As DNA, the CDR3 is TGCGCCAGCAGCCAAGCCCCCGGGACCTATGTACGCACAGATACGCAGTATTTT.

J is TRBJ2-7 and V is TRBV29-1, with D unresolved. This CDR3 contains 11 residues. Trimming removed 5 bases at V and 3 bases at J, with 8 bases between. Germline V lookup: CDR1 SQVTM, CDR2 ANQGSEA. In DNA, the CDR3 is TGCAGCGTTCGCAGGAACTACGAGCAGTACTTC. Translated: CSVRRNYEQYF.

The rearrangement joins TRBV7-9 to TRBJ1-2; 9 bases match TRBD1. The CDR3 has 14 amino acids. Germline CDR1 SEHNR, CDR2 FQNEAQ (reference sequence). The trim removed 5 bases at V and 4 bases at J, leaving 5 bases unmatched. The CDR3 region is CASSPGTGFYGYTF. CDR3 coding DNA: TGTGCCAGCAGCCCCGGGACAGGGTTCTATGGCTACACCTTC.